Presented here are 30 T cell receptor beta chains from one specimen sequenced in a study of glioma-infiltrating T cells after dendritic cell vaccination. Generated by immunoSEQ multiplex PCR, the TCRdb table keeps only in-frame clones and is missing some. Of around 32,000 clones in the sample, 90% are singletons; the top ten hold about 2%. The sample in question was blood, obtained before dendritic cell vaccination. Receptors originate from a human donor with glioblastoma.

V usage is TRBV11-3 and J usage is TRBJ1-2, with TRBD1 identical over 7 bases. Germline V CDR1 and CDR2: SGHNT, YENEEA. The V and J ends lost 2 bases and 8 bases, in that order; junction bases with no gene match: 8. The CDR3 is 14 residues long. The CDR3: CASSLIHRGKGYTF. The DNA of the CDR3 is TGTGCCAGCAGCTTAATACACAGGGGTAAAGGCTACACCTTC. Looking up the rest from reference TRBV11-3 and TRBJ1-2 gives the full variable domain: EAGVVQSPRYKIIEKKQPVAFWCNPISGHNTLYWYLQNLGQGPELLIRYENEEAVDDSQLPKDRFSAERLKGVDSTLKIQPAELGDSAVYLCASSLIHRGKGYTFGSGTRLTVV.

This clone has just a few counts. J is TRBJ1-4 and V is TRBV5-1, with 7 bases that match TRBD1. CDR1 SGHRS and CDR2 YFSETQ come from the germline V gene. Trimming took 0 bases from V and 4 from J; bases not matched to a gene: 15. This CDR3 contains 19 residues. The CDR3 DNA sequence: TGCGCCAGCAGCTTGGATAAGACAGGGTTGTGGGGAAATAATGAAAAACTGTTTTTT. It yields the protein CASSLDKTGLWGNNEKLFF.

This sequence joins TRBV4-1 and TRBJ2-7; TRBD1 might be the D (5 bases). V gave up 0 bases and J gave up 0 bases, with 15 bases separating them. Germline V gene sequence: CDR1 MGHRA, CDR2 YSYEKL. This CDR3 has 17 amino acids. CDR3: CASSQDRRQSLSYEQYF. The CDR3 DNA reads as TGCGCCAGCAGCCAAGATCGGAGACAGTCCCTCTCCTACGAGCAGTACTTC.

The chain has TRBV6-5 and TRBJ2-1, with 11 bases fitting TRBD2. This CDR3 contains 15 residues. Germline CDR1 and CDR2: MNHEY and SVGAGI. The V segment lost 6 bases and the J segment 5 bases; nucleotides outside the gene matches: 6. DNA for the CDR3: TGTGCCAGCAGCTTCACTAGCGGGGGAAACAATGAGCAGTTCTTC. Encoded protein: CASSFTSGGNNEQFF.

The rearrangement uses TRBV5-1 and TRBJ1-1; maybe TRBD1 (6 bases). Germline V gene lookup returns CDR1 SGHRS and CDR2 YFSETQ. The germline V and J ends were trimmed by 0 bases and 1 base, with 13 bases remaining between them. The length of the CDR3 is 16 residues. The CDR3 sequence: CASSLGGGWTNTEAFF. The CDR3, as DNA: TGCGCCAGCAGCTTGGGCGGGGGCTGGACGAACACTGAAGCTTTCTTT.

This clone was seen once. This chain joins TRBV6-1 and TRBJ2-4; 8 bases are shared with TRBD1. Germline V gene lookup returns CDR1 MNHNS and CDR2 SASEGT. This CDR3 has 15 residues. Losses at the gene ends were 4 bases for V and 1 base for J; bases not matched to a gene: 3. The CDR3 sequence: CASSGRQGAKNIQYF. The DNA of the CDR3 is TGTGCCAGCAGTGGTCGACAGGGGGCCAAAAACATTCAGTACTTC.

The chain links TRBV4-1 to TRBJ1-4; D may be TRBD1 (5 bases). Germline CDR1 MGHRA, CDR2 YSYEKL. CDR3 size: 15 residues. V was clipped by 1 base and J by 2 bases, with 8 bases between them. The CDR3 DNA reads as TGCGCCAGCAGCCAAGCCCGGGGGACTAATGAAAAACTGTTTTTT. It codes for CASSQARGTNEKLFF.

The V gene is TRBV19, the J gene TRBJ2-7; TRBD2 aligns across 11 bases. CDR1 is LNHDA and CDR2 is SQIVND in the germline V gene (reference sequence). The CDR3 is 15 amino acids. V gave up 4 bases and J gave up 0 bases; unmatched junction bases: 2. The CDR3 DNA follows: TGTGCCAGTAGTACCCTAGCGGGGGGCTCCTACGAGCAGTACTTC. As protein: CASSTLAGGSYEQYF.

The J gene is TRBJ1-3, the V gene TRBV4-1, with D possibly being TRBD1 (5 bases). The germline gives CDR1 MGHRA, CDR2 YSYEKL. V was clipped by 1 base and J by 1 base, with 11 bases between them. The CDR3 contains 16 residues. CDR3 loop: CASSQGGQGSGNTIYF. The DNA of the CDR3 is TGCGCCAGCAGCCAAGGGGGCCAGGGTTCTGGAAACACCATATATTTT.

The rearrangement joins TRBV5-1 to TRBJ2-7; D is unclear. This CDR3 contains 13 residues. Germline CDR1 reads SGHRS; CDR2 reads YFSETQ. Trimming removed 0 bases from V and 4 bases from J, with 8 bases in between. CDR3: CASSLGVRYEQYF. CDR3 nucleotides: TGCGCCAGCAGCTTGGGGGTGAGGTACGAGCAGTACTTC.

This chain uses TRBV10-1 with TRBJ2-1; TRBD2 matches at 11 bases. Germline V gene lookup returns CDR1 WNHNN and CDR2 SYGVQD (reference sequence). The CDR3 runs 14 residues. Trimming took 3 bases from V and 8 from J; bases not matched to a gene: 3. In DNA form, the CDR3 reads TGCGCCAGCAGTGATAGCGGGGGGGCTGATGAGCAGTTCTTC. This gives the protein CASSDSGGADEQFF.

The chain joins TRBV5-1 to TRBJ2-6; perhaps TRBD1 as D (7 bases). V was pared by 7 bases and J by 4 bases, with 21 bases between. CDR1 and CDR2 from the germline V gene are SGHRS and YFSETQ. The CDR3 runs 17 residues. The CDR3 coding sequence is TGCGCCAGCCGAGCGGGTCCCACAGGGGTCGGGGCCAACGTCCTGACTTTC. It specifies CASRAGPTGVGANVLTF.

The rearrangement links TRBV14 to TRBJ1-2, with D perhaps matching TRBD1 (5 bases). The CDR3 has 11 residues. V shed 6 bases and J shed 8 bases, with 10 bases lying between them. The germline V gene has CDR1 SGHDN and CDR2 FVKESK. This chain's CDR3 is CASSNNRGYTF. The CDR3 bases are TGTGCCAGCAGTAACAACAGGGGCTACACCTTC.

The table lists this clone with a few counts. The chain couples TRBV6-1 to TRBJ1-6; D is ambiguous. Germline values: CDR1 MNHNS, CDR2 SASEGT. The CDR3 length is 12 residues. V dropped 3 bases and J dropped 12 bases, with 9 bases sitting between them. The CDR3 region has the DNA TGTGCCAGCAGTGACTTTAAGCGACCCCTCCACTTT. As protein: CASSDFKRPLHF.

This clone was counted a single time. V usage is TRBV14 and J usage is TRBJ2-1, with TRBD1 as a possible D gene (6 bases). V shed 2 bases and J shed 2 bases, with 13 bases lying between them. Germline lookup yields CDR1 SGHDN and CDR2 FVKESK. The CDR3 spans 16 residues. The CDR3, as DNA: TGTGCCAGCAGCCAACCAGGTTCAGGGGCCTACAATGAGCAGTTCTTC. Amino acid sequence: CASSQPGSGAYNEQFF. The variable domain in full, completed from reference TRBV14 and TRBJ2-1, reads EAGVTQFPSHSVIEKGQTVTLRCDPISGHDNLYWYRRVMGKEIKFLLHFVKESKQDESGMPNNRFLAERTGGTYSTLKVQPAELEDSGVYFCASSQPGSGAYNEQFFGPGTRLTVL.

The chain uses TRBV12-5 and TRBJ2-3; D is uncertain. The CDR3 is 14 amino acids. Per germline, CDR1 LGHNT and CDR2 FRNRAP. Deletions cut 7 bases from V and 4 bases from J, with 15 bases between. CDR3 DNA sequence: TGTGCTAGTGCCCCGTTTGTGTCGGCAGATACGCAGTATTTT. Protein: CASAPFVSADTQYF.

J is TRBJ1-2 and V is TRBV18, with TRBD1 matching 7 bases. CDR3 length: 13 residues. The J segment lost 8 bases and the V segment lost 4 bases, leaving 7 bases of the junction unmatched. Germline V gene sequence: CDR1 KGHSH, CDR2 LQKENI. The CDR3 sequence is CASSRETGKGYTF. CDR3 DNA sequence: TGTGCCAGCTCACGTGAGACAGGGAAGGGCTACACCTTC.

The gene calls are TRBV29-1 and TRBJ2-2; D is perhaps TRBD1 (5 bases). The CDR3 is made up of 14 amino acids. CDR1 and CDR2 (germline): SQVTM, ANQGSEA. V lost 6 bases and J 5 bases, leaving 16 bases between the germline ends. CDR3 region: CSVQWGSSTGELFF. The CDR3 bases are TGCAGCGTCCAATGGGGCTCGAGTACCGGGGAGCTGTTTTTT.

The chain is built from TRBV29-1 and TRBJ2-7, with a tentative D call TRBD1 (6 bases). This CDR3 is built from 17 residues. The V gene's germline CDR1 is SQVTM and CDR2 ANQGSEA. V lost 1 base to trimming and J lost 7 bases, with 26 bases between them. This CDR3 reads CSVEGKTGLSNSGEQYF. The CDR3 coding sequence is TGCAGCGTTGAAGGAAAAACAGGGTTGAGCAACTCAGGGGAGCAGTACTTC.

The chain joins TRBV6-1 to TRBJ1-6; 7 nucleotides line up with TRBD1. V shed 0 bases, J shed 10 bases, and the junction held 6 bases outside the gene matches. The length of the CDR3 is 15 residues. Germline V lookup: CDR1 MNHNS, CDR2 SASEGT. CDR3 DNA: TGTGCCAGCAGTGAAGCAGGGGACAGTAGATCACCCCTCCACTTT. Its translation is CASSEAGDSRSPLHF.

The CDR3 spells CASSGLGQGIHEQYF. The CDR3, as DNA: TGTGCCAGCAGTGGACTAGGACAGGGGATCCACGAGCAGTACTTC. The J gene is TRBJ2-5, the V gene TRBV6-1; TRBD1 aligns across 9 bases. Gene TRBJ2-7 matches the end of the DNA better, so the J call may be wrong. CDR3 size: 15 residues. Germline loops: CDR1 MNHNS, CDR2 SASEGT.

This clone was counted once. The chain employs TRBV7-2 and TRBJ2-3, with D possibly matching TRBD2 (8 bases). The germline CDR1 and CDR2 sequences are SGHTA and FQGNSA. V was trimmed by 5 bases and J by 6 bases, leaving 18 bases between them. The CDR3 extends over 15 amino acids. CDR3 coding DNA: TGTGCCAGCAGCGTTAGCGGGACCAGGGGGGATACGCAGTATTTT. Residues: CASSVSGTRGDTQYF.

V usage is TRBV18 and J usage is TRBJ1-2, with 8 bases aligning to TRBD1. CDR3 length: 15 amino acids. V was pared by 6 bases and J by 6 bases, with 12 bases of the junction left unmatched. Germline V gene data show CDR1 as KGHSH and CDR2 as LQKENI. For the CDR3, the DNA is TGTGCCAGCTCCCCAGACAGACAGGGGAAGAATGGCTACACCTTC. Translating it yields CASSPDRQGKNGYTF.

This chain connects TRBV5-1 to TRBJ2-2; 9 nucleotides match TRBD1. The germline gives CDR1 SGHRS, CDR2 YFSETQ. This CDR3 is 16 amino acids long. Germline trimming cut 2 bases from V and 7 bases from J; bases unmatched to any gene: 9. CDR3 in DNA: TGCGCCAGCAGCTTACCCGGGACAGGGACGAACGGGGAGCTGTTTTTT. As protein: CASSLPGTGTNGELFF.

The chain joins TRBV11-2 to TRBJ2-3; 9 positions match TRBD2. This CDR3 spans 14 amino acids. In germline, CDR1 is SGHAT, CDR2 FQNNGV. Trimming took 10 bases from V and 1 from J; bases not matched to a gene: 6. CDR3 nucleotides: TGTGCCACTGGGGCTAGCGGGGGCACAGATACGCAGTATTTT. It translates to CATGASGGTDTQYF.

The rearrangement links TRBV14 to TRBJ2-4; the D is unclear. V lost 3 bases to trimming and J lost 4 bases, with 10 bases between them. The CDR3 contains 14 residues. Germline V gene sequence: CDR1 SGHDN, CDR2 FVKESK. The CDR3 protein is CASSHWAEKNIQYF. CDR3 in DNA: TGTGCCAGCAGCCATTGGGCAGAGAAAAACATTCAGTACTTC.

This chain joins TRBV19 and TRBJ2-7; TRBD1 matches at 7 bases. Trimming removed 5 bases from V and 0 bases from J; junction bases left unmatched: 7. This CDR3 has 15 residues. Germline CDR1 reads LNHDA; CDR2 reads SQIVND (reference sequence). Here the CDR3 DNA reads TGTGCCAGTAGTCCGGGGACAGCGGACTCCTACGAGCAGTACTTC. This sequence encodes CASSPGTADSYEQYF.

The chain recombines TRBV19 with TRBJ2-5, with 7 bases identical to TRBD1. The V gene's germline CDR1 is LNHDA and CDR2 SQIVND (reference sequence). V lost 2 bases to trimming and J lost 7 bases; unmatched junction nucleotides: 4. The CDR3 is 13 amino acids. CDR3 sequence: CASSIRDSGTQYF. The CDR3 coding sequence is TGTGCCAGTAGTATACGGGACAGCGGGACCCAGTACTTC.

The V gene is TRBV18, the J gene TRBJ2-7; possible D gene TRBD1, 6 bases. The CDR3 covers 14 residues. In germline, CDR1 is KGHSH, CDR2 LQKENI. Trimming stripped 4 bases from V and 2 bases from J, with 12 bases between. The DNA for the CDR3 is TGTGCCAGCTCACGGGTGTCAGGGGCCTACGAGCAGTACTTC. Residues: CASSRVSGAYEQYF.

This chain uses TRBV4-1 with TRBJ1-4; 8 bases map to TRBD1. In germline, CDR1 is MGHRA, CDR2 YSYEKL. The junction had 3 bases not matched to a gene; V was cut back by 1 base and J by 8 bases. The CDR3 extends over 14 amino acids. This CDR3 is CASSQGRGQEKLFF. Here the CDR3 DNA reads TGCGCCAGCAGCCAAGGCAGGGGGCAAGAAAAACTGTTTTTT.